This T cell receptor beta chain comes out of a study of OX40 agonist ivuxolimab in advanced cancers. About the study: Ivuxolimab, an antibody that agonizes OX40 (CD134), was administered to the patients.

This CDR3 has 12 amino acids. Unmatched junction bases numbered 4, after V lost 6 bases and J lost 6 bases. CDR1 is SGDLS, CDR2 YYNGEE, per germline. Clones were sequenced by immunoSEQ multiplex PCR, and TCRdb holds only the in-frame ones, with some missing. Of about 98,000 clones listed, 85% to 95% are singletons. The chain employs TRBV9 and TRBJ1-2; 8 bases agree with TRBD1. The sequence derives from an adult with an advanced solid tumor such as melanoma, head and neck, liver or kidney cancer. Source: CD4+ or CD8+ T cells sorted from blood, taken in a trial of the OX40 agonist ivuxolimab. The CDR3 loop is CASTRTGNGYTF. The CDR3 DNA is TGTGCCAGCACCCGGACAGGGAATGGCTACACCTTC.